This T cell receptor (beta chain) was sequenced in a study of shared clonotypes between healthy human individuals. As defined, naive CD8 cells were CD45RO-negative and positively selected for CCR7, with terminally differentiated effector memory CD45RA+ cells excluded. Germline values: CDR1 SGHAT, CDR2 FQNNGV. Trimming cost V 5 bases and J 4 bases, with 3 bases left between them. The CDR3 runs 11 residues. Findings and limits, study-wide: The sharing of approximately 4.6% of naive CD4 clonotypes was seen across a handful of donors.

Details on this clone: Antigen: not known.

Authors' methods: ImmunoSEQ yielded junction-only sequences lacking quality scores, so filtering differed. Repertoires were generated with immunoSEQ multiplex PCR, while TCRdb's copy carries only in-frame clones and drops some. V and J calls and clone size are copied from that table; D and trimming were computed from the DNA. The data show approximately 590,000 clones, about 95% seen once. Sequences were obtained from naive CD8+ T cells sorted from blood. The chain combines TRBV11-2 with TRBJ2-1; D is ambiguous. This clonotype originated in a woman aged 25 to 39 in good health. CDR3 sequence: CASSEYNEQFF. CDR3 in DNA: TGTGCCAGCAGCGAATACAATGAGCAGTTCTTC.